The next 31 T cell receptor beta chains were all read from a single sample in a study of regulatory T cells in long-lasting Graves disease. Described time point: persistent/refractory GD, antithyroid drugs over 5 years with positive TRAb. Isolated PBMC RNA provided the starting material for the TCR library. Through Arm-PCR of CDR3 regions and iRepertoire HTBI primers, TCR beta libraries were built. TCRdb reprocessed the multiplex PCR reads with MiXCR, giving one entry per CDR3 protein. This table has around 460,000 distinct CDR3 sequences, approximately 23% appearing once. The source was peripheral blood mononuclear cells (PBMCs), collected when the disease was refractory, from a patient treated with antithyroid drugs. Receptors originate from a female donor with Graves disease.

The chain employs TRBV30 and TRBJ2-7; D may be TRBD2 (5 bases). Germline V gene sequence: CDR1 GTSNPN, CDR2 SVGIG (reference sequence). CDR3 length: 12 residues. The germline V and J ends were trimmed by 3 bases and 4 bases, with 10 bases remaining between them. The DNA of the CDR3 is TGTGCCTGGAGGGTCGGGATGTACGAGCAGTACTTC. It specifies CAWRVGMYEQYF.

Many counts were recorded for this clonotype. This chain uses TRBV7-2 with TRBJ1-1, with D uncertain. The CDR3 is made up of 15 amino acids. Germline V gives CDR1 SGHTA, CDR2 FQGNSA. V was shortened by 1 base and J by 3 bases, with 12 bases between the two germline ends. The CDR3 reads CASSLDYSGYTEAFF. In DNA form, the CDR3 reads TGTGCCAGCAGCTTAGATTATTCAGGATACACTGAAGCTTTCTTT.

A few counts support this clonotype. The chain combines TRBV20-1 with TRBJ1-4, with D possibly matching TRBD1 (6 bases). The germline V and J ends were trimmed by 6 bases and 8 bases, with 28 bases remaining between them. The CDR3 is 17 amino acids. Germline V gene sequence: CDR1 DFQATT, CDR2 SNEGSKA (reference sequence). CDR3 sequence: CSATPAGGRGFEEKLFF. The CDR3 DNA is TGCAGTGCCACACCGGCGGGGGGCCGAGGGTTTGAGGAAAAACTGTTTTTT.

V gene TRBV6-1 combines with J gene TRBJ1-3; D gene unclear. Germline V gene lookup returns CDR1 MNHNS and CDR2 SASEGT. The CDR3 spans 15 residues. Trimming removed 10 bases at V and 0 bases at J, with 16 bases between. Written as DNA, the CDR3 is TGTGCCAATCTCAAGGATTTTACCTCTGGAAACACCATATATTTT. It encodes CANLKDFTSGNTIYF.

This rearrangement joins TRBV7-2 to TRBJ2-7, with 11 bases aligning to TRBD2. CDR1 and CDR2 from the germline V gene are SGHTA and FQGNSA. The CDR3 is made up of 12 amino acids. The J segment lost 13 bases and the V segment lost 4 bases, leaving 6 bases of the junction unmatched. The CDR3 loop is CASSWTSGRLYF. The CDR3 bases are TGTGCCAGCAGCTGGACTAGCGGGCGGCTCTACTTC.

This chain links TRBV28 with TRBJ2-1; D uncertain. The CDR3 runs 12 residues. The germline gives CDR1 MDHEN, CDR2 SYDVKM. The V end lost 3 bases, the J end lost 8 bases, and 8 bases lay between the germline ends. CDR3 sequence reads: CASSFVLYEQFF. The CDR3 bases are TGTGCCAGCAGTTTCGTCCTATATGAGCAGTTCTTC.

This clonotype showed up many times. V is TRBV27 and J is TRBJ2-7, with 11 nucleotides matching TRBD2. Germline V CDR1 and CDR2: MNHEY, SMNVEV (reference sequence). The CDR3 has 19 residues. The ends lost 5 bases at V and 4 bases at J; junction bases unmatched: 19. The CDR3 protein is CASSPQGGVLAGAQYEQYF. The CDR3 DNA reads TGTGCCAGCAGTCCCCAGGGAGGGGTACTAGCGGGGGCCCAATACGAGCAGTACTTC.

This clonotype showed up just a few times. The chain employs TRBV7-9 and TRBJ2-2; possible D gene TRBD2, 6 bases. V was shortened by 2 bases and J by 0 bases, with 13 bases between the two germline ends. Germline V gene lookup returns CDR1 SEHNR and CDR2 FQNEAQ (reference sequence). The CDR3 spans 17 residues. CDR3 DNA sequence: TGTGCCAGCAGCTTAAGCGGCGGGGCACCGAACACCGGGGAGCTGTTTTTT. As protein: CASSLSGGAPNTGELFF.

With regard to this clonotype: Just one base apart from a much larger clone, this may be a read error. This chain links TRBV20-1 with TRBJ1-2; 8 bases line up with TRBD1. Germline V gives CDR1 DFQATT, CDR2 SNEGSKA (reference sequence). The V gene end was trimmed by 7 bases and the J gene end by 4 bases; junction bases not matched to a gene: 8. The CDR3 runs 13 residues. CDR3 sequence (DNA): TGCAGTGTTGTCCAGGGGGCAAGCTATGGCTACACCTTC. It translates to CSVVQGASYGYTF.

This chain links TRBV5-1 with TRBJ2-2, with D possibly TRBD2 on 5 matching bases. Germline V gene sequence: CDR1 SGHRS, CDR2 YFSETQ. This CDR3 has 17 residues. The V and J ends lost 6 bases and 7 bases respectively, with 25 bases between them. The CDR3 DNA is TGCGCCAGCACCGAGGAGGTAGCGACCTGGGAAGGCGGGGAGCTGTTTTTT. Translated, it gives CASTEEVATWEGGELFF.

The chain uses TRBV7-6 and TRBJ2-5, with D perhaps being TRBD1 or TRBD2 (6 bases each). V was clipped by 3 bases and J by 5 bases, with 13 bases between them. This CDR3 region has 14 residues. Germline CDR1 and CDR2: SGHVS and FNYEAQ. CDR3 nucleotide sequence: TGTGCCAGCAGCTTCAAGGGGGGTTGGGAGACCCAGTACTTC. Amino acids: CASSFKGGWETQYF.

CDR3 sequence: CSAKTSSYEQYF. The CDR3 nucleotides are TGCAGTGCTAAGACCAGCTCCTACGAGCAGTACTTC. The rearrangement links TRBV20-1 to TRBJ2-7, with D hard to call. Germline V gene lookup returns CDR1 DFQATT and CDR2 SNEGSKA (reference sequence). The CDR3 has 12 residues. Trimming took 4 bases from V and 0 from J, leaving 7 bases between them.

The gene calls are TRBV14 and TRBJ2-7, with 7 nucleotides matching TRBD1. J gave up 4 bases and V 3 bases, and 12 bases lay outside the gene matches. The CDR3 spans 16 residues. The V gene's germline CDR1 is SGHDN and CDR2 FVKESK. The CDR3 here is CASSQAPTGIAYEQYF. DNA of the CDR3: TGTGCCAGCAGCCAGGCCCCGACAGGGATAGCTTACGAGCAGTACTTC. The full variable domain, in which reference TRBV14 and TRBJ2-7 provide the parts outside the CDR3, is EAGVTQFPSHSVIEKGQTVTLRCDPISGHDNLYWYRRVMGKEIKFLLHFVKESKQDESGMPNNRFLAERTGGTYSTLKVQPAELEDSGVYFCASSQAPTGIAYEQYFGPGTRLTVT.

This clonotype was recorded at least ten times. The genes are TRBV20-1 and TRBJ2-7, with D possibly being TRBD1 (5 bases). Between the trimmed V and J ends, which lost 6 bases and 6 bases, there was a span of 15 bases. Germline V gene sequence: CDR1 DFQATT, CDR2 SNEGSKA (reference sequence). The CDR3 has 12 residues. The CDR3 protein is CSATMTAPEQYF. CDR3 in DNA: TGCAGTGCAACTATGACAGCCCCCGAGCAGTACTTC.

The rearrangement joins TRBV25-1 to TRBJ2-5; weak D call: TRBD1 (6 bases). V lost 3 bases and J 0 bases, leaving 14 bases between the germline ends. The germline CDR1 and CDR2 sequences are MGHDK and SYGVNS. The CDR3 extends over 16 amino acids. Here the CDR3 reads CASSDPGRGYQETQYF. DNA of the CDR3: TGTGCCAGCAGTGACCCTGGCAGGGGTTACCAAGAGACCCAGTACTTC.

This clonotype has at least ten counts. DNA for the CDR3: TGCAGTGCTAGTGGCAGCGGGTCCGGGGAGCTGTTTTTT. Amino acid sequence: CSASGSGSGELFF. The chain uses TRBV20-1 and TRBJ2-2, with a weak D call TRBD2 (6 bases). The CDR3 is 13 amino acids. Trimming shortened V by 3 bases and J by 6 bases, and 11 bases separated the two germline ends. Germline V gene sequence: CDR1 DFQATT, CDR2 SNEGSKA (reference sequence).

This clonotype has a count of ten or more. This chain joins TRBV7-8 and TRBJ2-4; 7 nucleotides align to TRBD1. Looked up from germline, CDR1 is SGHVS and CDR2 is FQNEAQ. This CDR3 comprises 17 residues. Germline trimming cut 5 bases from V and 0 bases from J; bases unmatched to any gene: 10. CDR3 sequence: CASSPHPGQLAKNIQYF. Here the CDR3 DNA reads TGTGCCAGCAGCCCTCATCCGGGACAGCTAGCCAAAAACATTCAGTACTTC.

V is TRBV10-3 and J is TRBJ2-2; 8 bases map to TRBD2. The ends lost 5 bases at V and 5 bases at J; junction bases unmatched: 4. Per germline, CDR1 ENHRY and CDR2 SYGVKD. There are 14 residues in the CDR3. The CDR3 DNA reads TGTGCCATCAGTCTGAGCGGGGGTACCGGGGAGCTGTTTTTT. Translation: CAISLSGGTGELFF.

This clonotype has a count of ten or more. The V and J genes are TRBV6-5 and TRBJ2-2; D is undetermined. V lost 2 bases, J lost 1 base, and 5 bases lay in between. CDR1 and CDR2 from the germline V gene are MNHEY and SVGAGI. The CDR3 sequence is 14 residues long. This CDR3 is CASSYEVNTGELFF. In DNA form, the CDR3 reads TGTGCCAGCAGTTACGAGGTGAACACCGGGGAGCTGTTTTTT.

In its sample, this clonotype was seen many times. This chain joins TRBV7-9 and TRBJ1-1; D gene uncertain. Per the germline V gene, CDR1 is SEHNR and CDR2 is FQNEAQ (reference sequence). The CDR3 is 12 residues long. The V gene lost 11 bases and the J gene lost 4 bases, with 14 bases spanning the gap. CDR3 coding DNA: TGTGCCTCGGGGAGGGCCTCCACTGAAGCTTTCTTT. This sequence encodes CASGRASTEAFF.

This clonotype was seen more than once but under ten times. This rearrangement joins TRBV15 to TRBJ1-6; D is unresolved. The CDR3 sequence is 14 residues long. V dropped 2 bases and J dropped 6 bases, with 8 bases sitting between them. Germline lookup yields CDR1 LNHNV and CDR2 YYDKDF (reference sequence). In DNA form, the CDR3 reads TGTGCCACCAGCAGACTTTTTGGTAATTCACCCCTCCACTTT. The encoded protein is CATSRLFGNSPLHF.

At least ten counts were recorded for this clonotype. This rearrangement joins TRBV10-3 to TRBJ2-5, with 12 bases matching TRBD2. The CDR3 runs 15 residues. From germline, CDR1 is ENHRY and CDR2 SYGVKD. With 4 bases clipped from V and 0 bases from J, the junction kept 0 bases outside the gene matches. CDR3 DNA sequence: TGTGCCATCAGTGGGACTAGCGGGAACCAAGAGACCCAGTACTTC. This codes for CAISGTSGNQETQYF.

This clonotype showed up many times. V is TRBV16 and J is TRBJ1-6; weak D call: TRBD1 (5 bases). CDR3 length: 15 amino acids. The germline V gene encodes CDR1 KGHSY and CDR2 FQNENV. Trimming stripped 3 bases from V and 6 bases from J, with 12 bases between. The CDR3 sequence: CASSHSMTVNSPLHF. DNA for the CDR3: TGTGCCAGCAGCCACTCCATGACAGTTAATTCACCCCTCCACTTT.

The rearrangement uses TRBV7-2 and TRBJ2-1; 7 nucleotides agree with TRBD2. Trimming took 1 base from V and 2 from J; bases not matched to a gene: 2. The CDR3 runs 15 residues. Germline V CDR1 and CDR2: SGHTA, FQGNSA. The CDR3 reads CASSLDGGTYNEQFF. DNA of the CDR3: TGTGCCAGCAGCTTAGACGGGGGGACCTACAATGAGCAGTTCTTC.

About this clonotype itself: Being one base from a much bigger clone, this may be a read error. The V gene is TRBV24-1, the J gene TRBJ2-2, with 10 bases fitting TRBD2. This CDR3 has 15 residues. The trim removed 9 bases at V and 1 base at J, leaving 4 bases unmatched. In germline, CDR1 is KGHDR, CDR2 SFDVKD. CDR3 sequence reads: CATGSSGRNTGELFF. For the CDR3, the DNA is TGTGCCACCGGCTCTAGCGGGAGGAACACCGGGGAGCTGTTTTTT.

This clonotype was detected a few times. The rearrangement uses TRBV19 and TRBJ1-3; D is uncertain. V gave up 2 bases and J gave up 2 bases, with 16 bases separating them. Germline V CDR1 and CDR2: LNHDA, SQIVND (reference sequence). The CDR3 spans 17 residues. The CDR3 loop is CASSIFRSPLPGNTIYF. The CDR3 bases are TGTGCCAGTAGTATATTTAGGAGTCCTCTACCTGGAAACACCATATATTTT.

This clonotype has a count of ten or more. The chain is built from TRBV12-3 or TRBV12-4 and TRBJ2-7, with D uncertain. Between the trimmed V and J ends, which lost 7 bases and 6 bases, there was a span of 7 bases. CDR3 length: 10 amino acids. The CDR3 here is CASTLAEQYF. The CDR3 region has the DNA TGTGCCAGCACCTTGGCCGAGCAGTACTTC.

This clonotype was seen more than once but under ten times. The chain links TRBV4-1 to TRBJ2-5; D possibly corresponds to TRBD1 (7 bases). The CDR3 length is 15 residues. The V and J ends lost 3 bases and 5 bases respectively, with 16 bases between them. From germline, CDR1 is MGHRA and CDR2 YSYEKL. CDR3 DNA: TGCGCCAGCAGCCATCCTGGAGGGGGCTCGGAGACCCAGTACTTC. This gives the protein CASSHPGGGSETQYF.

Ten or more counts support this clonotype. The genes are TRBV29-1 and TRBJ2-7; no clear D gene. V dropped 0 bases and J dropped 7 bases, with 10 bases sitting between them. The germline gives CDR1 SQVTM, CDR2 ANQGSEA. The CDR3 is 12 amino acids. The CDR3 sequence: CSVEDHGQEQYF. CDR3 DNA sequence: TGCAGCGTTGAAGATCACGGCCAGGAGCAGTACTTC.

This clonotype was detected many times. This chain joins TRBV28 and TRBJ1-2; D call uncertain. The V end was cut by 2 bases, the J end by 4 bases, with 8 bases between. The CDR3 contains 13 residues. The germline V gene has CDR1 MDHEN and CDR2 SYDVKM. The CDR3 reads CASSLDGVYGYTF. The CDR3 DNA follows: TGTGCCAGCAGTTTAGACGGAGTCTATGGCTACACCTTC.

This chain joins TRBV4-3 and TRBJ2-4; D tentatively fits TRBD1 or TRBD2 (5 bases each). Germline assignment: CDR1 LGHNA and CDR2 YSLEER. V was pared by 0 bases and J by 0 bases, with 12 bases between. CDR3 length equals 17 residues. The CDR3: CASSQDWDGLAKNIQYF. DNA for the CDR3: TGCGCCAGCAGCCAAGATTGGGACGGATTAGCCAAAAACATTCAGTACTTC.